The next 30 T cell receptor beta chains were all read from a single sample in a study of molecular identifiers for immune sequencing clone quantification. TCRdb re-derived calls from the PCR reads in MiXCR, one entry per CDR3 protein. The sample consists of 85,000 to 130,000 distinct CDR3 sequences, around 33% of them appearing once. The sequenced material came from naive CD8+ T cells from blood, with Jurkat cell RNA spiked in. Noted subset: FACS-sorted CD8+CD4-CCR7+CD45RA+ naive T cells. The source of these receptors is a human donor in good health. Some libraries in this study had Jurkat cell RNA spiked in.

The chain links TRBV28 to TRBJ2-5, with D tentatively TRBD1 or TRBD2 (5 bases each). Deletions cut 6 bases from V and 4 bases from J, with 18 bases between. Looked up from germline, CDR1 is MDHEN and CDR2 is SYDVKM. The CDR3 is 15 residues long. The CDR3 sequence: CASRFQGPPPETQYF. The CDR3 DNA reads TGTGCCAGCAGGTTTCAGGGACCCCCTCCAGAGACCCAGTACTTC.

This clonotype turned up a few times. A much larger clone lies a single base off, so this may be a read error. The chain carries TRBV4-1 and TRBJ2-3; weak D call: TRBD2 (5 bases). Per germline, CDR1 MGHRA and CDR2 YSYEKL. Trimming removed 1 base from V and 5 bases from J, with 16 bases in between. This CDR3 has 16 amino acids. The CDR3 protein is CASSQVDIRSGDTQYF. CDR3 nucleotide sequence: TGCGCCAGCAGCCAAGTGGATATCCGGAGCGGAGATACGCAGTATTTT.

On this clonotype: It may be a read error: a sequence one base away is much more abundant. The V call is TRBV13, the J call TRBJ2-3; no definite D call. Per the germline V gene, CDR1 is PRHDT and CDR2 is FYEKMQ (reference sequence). This CDR3 comprises 14 residues. In nucleotides, the CDR3 is TGTGCCAGCAGCTCCCAGCTAGGAACAGATACGCGGTATTTT. Residues: CASSSQLGTDTRYF.

This clonotype was detected only a few times. CDR3 loop: CSARDVGGGGETQYF. DNA of the CDR3: TGCAGTGCTAGAGATGTGGGTGGGGGAGGGGAGACCCAGTACTTC. This rearrangement joins TRBV20-1 to TRBJ2-5, with 7 bases matching TRBD2. Germline V gives CDR1 DFQATT, CDR2 SNEGSKA (reference sequence). This CDR3 comprises 15 residues. J lost 5 bases, V lost 0 bases, and 9 bases had no gene match.

There are many counts of this clonotype. J is TRBJ2-2 and V is TRBV20-1; the D gene is possibly TRBD1 (7 bases). Trimming pared 5 bases from V and 3 bases from J, leaving 16 bases between. CDR3 size: 15 residues. Germline V gene data show CDR1 as DFQATT and CDR2 as SNEGSKA (reference sequence). The CDR3 spells CSASGGIRDTGELFF. The DNA for the CDR3 is TGCAGTGCTTCAGGGGGGATCAGGGACACCGGGGAGCTGTTTTTT.

The rearrangement links TRBV10-3 to TRBJ2-7, with D maybe TRBD2 (6 bases). This CDR3 has 14 residues. V lost 2 bases and J 2 bases, leaving 10 bases between the germline ends. CDR1 is ENHRY, CDR2 SYGVKD, per germline. The CDR3 bases are TGTGCCATCAGTGAGCGACTAGAAGCCTACGAGCAGTACTTC. Protein product: CAISERLEAYEQYF.

The chain carries TRBV20-1 and TRBJ2-1; no clear D. Germline V CDR1 and CDR2: DFQATT, SNEGSKA (reference sequence). The V end was cut by 2 bases, the J end by 9 bases, with 8 bases between. The CDR3 runs to 11 residues. The CDR3 bases are TGCAGTGCTAGACTAGTCTCTGAGCAGTTCTTC. This sequence encodes CSARLVSEQFF.

This clonotype was seen just once. J is TRBJ2-7 and V is TRBV7-8; TRBD1 agrees at 8 bases. Germline CDR1 SGHVS, CDR2 FQNEAQ. The CDR3 loop spans 13 amino acids. Trimming at V came to 7 bases and at J to 6 bases, leaving 8 bases not matched to a gene. The CDR3 DNA follows: TGTGCCAGCATCTGGGGACAGGTGGGCGAGCAGTACTTC. It translates to CASIWGQVGEQYF.

Note on this clonotype: One base away lies a much larger clone, so this may be a sequencing read error. Since the CDR3 does not end with the conserved phenylalanine or tryptophan, this likely comes from a read error. This chain joins TRBV7-9 and TRBJ1-4; the D gene is possibly TRBD1 (5 bases). V gave up 4 bases and J gave up 4 bases, with 10 bases separating them. Germline V gene data show CDR1 as SEHNR and CDR2 as FQNEAQ (reference sequence). The CDR3 has 14 amino acids. CDR3 sequence: CASSWDGFNEKLFY. CDR3 nucleotide sequence: TGTGCCAGCAGCTGGGACGGTTTTAATGAAAAACTGTTTTAT.

Details on this clonotype: This could be a read error, since a much larger clone is one nucleotide away. The CDR3 does not close with the conserved phenylalanine or tryptophan, likely indicating a read error. The chain employs TRBV12-5 and TRBJ2-1; a possible D gene is TRBD2 (5 bases). The CDR3 covers 14 residues. Germline V CDR1 and CDR2: LGHNT, FRNRAP. Trimming pared 4 bases from V and 7 bases from J, leaving 14 bases between. The CDR3 DNA follows: TGTGCTAGTGGTTGGACCGGGCCGGGGAATGAGCAGTTCTCC. Its protein product is CASGWTGPGNEQFS.

This clonotype was recorded a few times. The chain is built from TRBV4-2 and TRBJ1-4, with TRBD1 as a possible D gene (6 bases). Germline loops: CDR1 LGHNA, CDR2 YNFKEQ. Trimming shortened V by 2 bases and J by 8 bases, and 18 bases separated the two germline ends. The CDR3 extends over 16 amino acids. In DNA form, the CDR3 reads TGTGCCAGCAGCCAATGGGCGGACAGTTTAAGGGAAAAACTGTTTTTT. Translation: CASSQWADSLREKLFF.

This clonotype was detected a few times. This chain uses TRBV4-3 with TRBJ2-7, with D perhaps assigned TRBD1 or TRBD2 (5 bases each). Germline CDR1 LGHNA, CDR2 YSLEER. With 1 base removed from V and 1 base from J, the gap between germline ends came to 17 bases. The CDR3 contains 17 residues. This CDR3 reads CASSQGLRGESSYEQYF. The CDR3 nucleotides are TGCGCCAGCAGCCAAGGCCTCCGGGGCGAGTCATCCTACGAGCAGTACTTC.

With respect to this clonotype: A much bigger clone sits one base away, suggesting this may be a read error. The conserved final phenylalanine or tryptophan is absent from the CDR3, which likely points to a read error. The rearrangement joins TRBV5-6 to TRBJ2-7, with TRBD1 matching 8 bases. This CDR3 contains 13 residues. V gave up 4 bases and J gave up 3 bases; unmatched junction bases: 3. The germline CDR1 and CDR2 sequences are SGHDT and YYEEEE. In nucleotides, the CDR3 is TGTGCCAGCAGCCAGGGGGCGTACTACGAGCAGTACCTC. It encodes CASSQGAYYEQYL.

The J gene is TRBJ2-5, the V gene TRBV6-6; 7 bases are shared with TRBD2. V lost 7 bases and J lost 4; bases outside the gene matches: 12. The germline V gene has CDR1 MNHNY and CDR2 SVGAGI (reference sequence). This CDR3 comprises 15 residues. CDR3 protein: CASNLCGRGGETQYF. CDR3 sequence (DNA): TGTGCCAGCAACCTTTGCGGGAGAGGAGGAGAGACCCAGTACTTC.

As regards this clonotype: Possible read error: a much larger clone is one base away. The chain combines TRBV29-1 with TRBJ1-3, with TRBD1 matching 7 bases. After removal of 5 bases from V and 8 bases from J, the junction contained 12 bases not matched to a gene. The CDR3 consists of 14 residues. The germline V gene has CDR1 SQVTM and CDR2 ANQGSEA. CDR3 sequence: CSVFSGGAADTIYF. DNA for the CDR3: TGCAGCGTTTTTTCAGGGGGTGCCGCGGACACCATATATTTT.

The genes are TRBV20-1 and TRBJ2-2, with TRBD2 matching 13 bases. The CDR3 runs 17 residues. V lost 1 base, J lost 8 bases, and 10 bases stayed unmatched. CDR1 is DFQATT, CDR2 SNEGSKA, per germline (reference sequence). The CDR3 is CSARGTRLAGGKGELFF. DNA for the CDR3: TGCAGTGCTAGAGGAACCAGACTAGCGGGAGGAAAGGGGGAGCTGTTTTTT.

The rearrangement links TRBV5-1 to TRBJ2-7; 10 nucleotides align to TRBD1. The length of the CDR3 is 14 residues. V lost 4 bases to trimming and J lost 5 bases; unmatched junction nucleotides: 6. Germline values: CDR1 SGHRS, CDR2 YFSETQ. The CDR3 loop is CASSMIGTGDEQYF. In DNA form, the CDR3 reads TGCGCCAGCAGCATGATAGGGACAGGGGACGAGCAGTACTTC.

In regard to this clonotype: This sequence may be a read error, since a much larger clone differs from it by one base. This rearrangement joins TRBV12-3 or TRBV12-4 to TRBJ2-4; TRBD2 matches 11 bases. The CDR3 loop spans 17 amino acids. The CDR3 DNA reads TGTACCAGCAGTTGGGTAGCGGGAGGGGCAGCCAAAAACATTCAGTACTTC. Its protein product is CTSSWVAGGAAKNIQYF.

Of note for this clonotype: Given a much more abundant clone one base away, this may be a read error. The chain is built from TRBV4-2 and TRBJ2-7; TRBD2 might be the D (5 bases). The CDR3 extends over 15 amino acids. Germline V lookup: CDR1 LGHNA, CDR2 YNFKEQ. The CDR3 region is CASSHHAGESCEQYF. CDR3 DNA sequence: TGTGCCAGCAGCCACCACGCCGGGGAGTCCTGCGAGCAGTACTTC.

Ten or more counts support this clonotype. The rearrangement uses TRBV28 and TRBJ2-3, with D uncertain. The V gene lost 6 bases and the J gene lost 5 bases, with 21 bases spanning the gap. Per germline, CDR1 MDHEN and CDR2 SYDVKM. The length of the CDR3 is 16 residues. The CDR3 coding sequence is TGTGCCAGCAGCCGTTCTCAGTCTGGGTTTGGAGATACGCAGTATTTT. Translating it yields CASSRSQSGFGDTQYF.

At least ten counts were recorded for this clonotype. The rearrangement uses TRBV4-3 and TRBJ2-1; D call uncertain. Trimming pared 1 base from V and 9 bases from J, leaving 4 bases between. Germline V CDR1 and CDR2: LGHNA, YSLEER. This CDR3 region has 11 residues. In DNA, the CDR3 is TGCGCCAGCAGCCAAGGTCTTGAGCAGTTCTTC. Amino acid sequence: CASSQGLEQFF.

As for this clonotype: Possible read error: a much larger clone is one base away. Because the CDR3 is missing its conserved closing phenylalanine or tryptophan, this is likely a read error. The chain recombines TRBV7-6 with TRBJ2-5; TRBD1 matches at 10 bases. CDR1 is SGHVS, CDR2 FNYEAQ, per germline. This CDR3 has 15 residues. The J segment lost 3 bases and the V segment lost 3 bases, leaving 4 bases of the junction unmatched. The CDR3 bases are TGTGCCAGCAGCTTGACAGGGGGCGTAGAAGAGACCCAGTACATC. Protein product: CASSLTGGVEETQYI.

The CDR3 loop reads CASSTRQGYQETQYF. The DNA of the CDR3 is TGTGCCAGCAGTACCCGACAGGGGTACCAAGAGACCCAGTACTTC. The V gene is TRBV6-2 or TRBV6-3, the J gene TRBJ2-5; TRBD1 agrees at 8 bases. Germline loops: CDR1 MNHEY, CDR2 SVGEGT. The CDR3 is made up of 15 amino acids. V was clipped by 5 bases and J by 0 bases; unmatched bases: 5.

The V gene is TRBV7-9, the J gene TRBJ2-3, with TRBD2 matching 11 bases. V was pared by 5 bases and J by 6 bases, with 13 bases of the junction left unmatched. This CDR3 comprises 17 residues. The germline V gene has CDR1 SEHNR and CDR2 FQNEAQ (reference sequence). The CDR3 nucleotides read TGTGCCAGCAGCCCGAGCCCGGGACTAGCGGTCCTTGATACGCAGTATTTT. As protein: CASSPSPGLAVLDTQYF.

This clonotype occurred many times. This sequence joins TRBV28 and TRBJ1-1; D gene ambiguous. Trimming shortened V by 3 bases and J by 6 bases, and 14 bases separated the two germline ends. The length of the CDR3 is 14 residues. Germline V gives CDR1 MDHEN, CDR2 SYDVKM. The CDR3, as DNA: TGTGCCAGCAGTTTCCCGATCGACGGATCTGAAGCTTTCTTT. Its translation is CASSFPIDGSEAFF.

This clonotype was picked up a small number of times. The CDR3 region has the DNA TGCGCCAGCAGCCAAGCCCAGGGTTGGACTGGCTACACCTTC. This sequence encodes CASSQAQGWTGYTF. V gene TRBV4-1 combines with J gene TRBJ1-2, with D possibly being TRBD1 (5 bases). The CDR3 length is 14 residues. CDR1 and CDR2 (germline): MGHRA, YSYEKL. The germline V and J ends were trimmed by 1 base and 7 bases, with 13 bases remaining between them.

This clonotype has at least ten counts. The chain carries TRBV6-6 and TRBJ1-1; D gene uncertain. CDR1 and CDR2 from the germline V gene are MNHNY and SVGAGI (reference sequence). V dropped 4 bases and J dropped 7 bases, with 4 bases sitting between them. The CDR3 spans 10 residues. The CDR3 loop is CASSSGEAFF. The CDR3 DNA reads as TGTGCCAGCAGTTCGGGTGAAGCTTTCTTT.

This clonotype came up many times. The rearrangement uses TRBV5-5 and TRBJ2-7; 8 bases agree with TRBD2. V gave up 4 bases and J gave up 3 bases; unmatched junction bases: 9. In germline, CDR1 is SGHKS, CDR2 YYEKEE (reference sequence). This CDR3 comprises 15 residues. Here the CDR3 reads CASSPSGSSGYEQYF. The CDR3 DNA sequence: TGTGCCAGCAGCCCCAGCGGGAGCTCGGGCTACGAGCAGTACTTC.

The sample holds many counts of this clonotype. The genes are TRBV7-9 and TRBJ2-3, with D perhaps matching TRBD2 (6 bases). Looked up from germline, CDR1 is SEHNR and CDR2 is FQNEAQ (reference sequence). This CDR3 is 15 amino acids long. The ends were cut back, 0 bases at V and 1 base at J, with 8 bases in the middle. CDR3 bases: TGTGCCAGCAGCTTAGCTAGCGGTGGCACAGATACGCAGTATTTT. Protein: CASSLASGGTDTQYF. Filled out from reference TRBV7-9 and TRBJ2-3, the complete variable domain reads DTGVSQNPRHKITKRGQNVTFRCDPISEHNRLYWYRQTLGQGPEFLTYFQNEAQLEKSRLLSDRFSAERPKGSFSTLEIQRTEQGDSAMYLCASSLASGGTDTQYFGPGTRLTVL.

On this clonotype: A single base separates this from a much larger clone, so it may be a read error. The chain employs TRBV6-6 and TRBJ2-5; 8 nucleotides align to TRBD1. The CDR3 extends over 15 amino acids. CDR1 is MNHNY and CDR2 is SVGAGI in the germline V gene (reference sequence). This CDR3 reads CASSFGDRGKETQNF. The CDR3 nucleotides read TGTGCCAGCAGTTTCGGAGACAGGGGCAAAGAGACCCAGAACTTC.